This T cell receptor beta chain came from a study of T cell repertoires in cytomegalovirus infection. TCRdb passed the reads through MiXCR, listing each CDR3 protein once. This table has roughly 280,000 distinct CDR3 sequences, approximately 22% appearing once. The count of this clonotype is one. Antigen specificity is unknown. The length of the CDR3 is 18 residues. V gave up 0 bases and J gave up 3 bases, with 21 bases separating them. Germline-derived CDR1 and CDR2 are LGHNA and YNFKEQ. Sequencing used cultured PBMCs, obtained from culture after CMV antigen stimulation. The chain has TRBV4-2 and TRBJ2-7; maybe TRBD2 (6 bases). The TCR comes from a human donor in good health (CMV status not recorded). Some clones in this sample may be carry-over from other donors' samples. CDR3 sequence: CASSQDLGGRSTGYEQYF. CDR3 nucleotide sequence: TGTGCCAGCAGCCAAGATTTGGGGGGAAGGTCAACCGGCTACGAGCAGTACTTC.